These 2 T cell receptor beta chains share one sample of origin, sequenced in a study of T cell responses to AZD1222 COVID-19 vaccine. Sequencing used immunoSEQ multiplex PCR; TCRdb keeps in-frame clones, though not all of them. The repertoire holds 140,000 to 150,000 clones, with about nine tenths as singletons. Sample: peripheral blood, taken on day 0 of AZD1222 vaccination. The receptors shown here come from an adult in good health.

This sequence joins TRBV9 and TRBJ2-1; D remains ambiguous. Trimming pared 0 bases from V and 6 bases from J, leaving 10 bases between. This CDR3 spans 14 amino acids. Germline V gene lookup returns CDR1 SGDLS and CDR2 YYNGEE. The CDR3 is CASSVGSPRNEQFF. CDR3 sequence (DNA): TGTGCCAGCAGCGTAGGGTCGCCGCGCAATGAGCAGTTCTTC.

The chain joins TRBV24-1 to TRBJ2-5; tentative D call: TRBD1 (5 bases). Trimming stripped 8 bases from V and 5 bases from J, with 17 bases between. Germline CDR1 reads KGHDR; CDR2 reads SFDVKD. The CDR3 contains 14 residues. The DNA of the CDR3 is TGTGCCACCACTCCAGGGCAGCCTGGGGAGACCCAGTACTTC. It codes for CATTPGQPGETQYF.